Presented here are 13 T cell receptor beta chains from one specimen sequenced in a study of blood T cells in healthy people across ages. Using a J-beta primer mix together with a sample-barcoded 5' primer, a second PCR was run for about 6 to 11 cycles. In TCRdb, the 5' RACE reads were re-called with MiXCR into one record per CDR3 protein. Of 1.5 million to 2 million distinct CDR3 sequences in the sample, about 50% were seen once. Sequenced input: blood. These receptors were collected from a woman aged 40-49 years in good health.

In this sample, this clonotype turned up a few times. The chain joins TRBV20-1 to TRBJ1-2; 7 bases align to TRBD1. The trim removed 4 bases at V and 1 base at J, leaving 6 bases unmatched. Germline CDR1 DFQATT, CDR2 SNEGSKA (reference sequence). The CDR3 is 14 amino acids. CDR3 sequence reads: CSAKTGLGNYGYTF. The CDR3 DNA sequence: TGCAGTGCTAAGACAGGGTTGGGTAACTATGGCTACACCTTC.

The chain links TRBV29-1 to TRBJ1-1; TRBD1 agrees at 9 bases. The ends lost 1 base at V and 4 bases at J; junction bases unmatched: 7. Germline assignment: CDR1 SQVTM and CDR2 ANQGSEA. The CDR3 covers 15 residues. This chain's CDR3 is CSVEVWTGVLTEAFF. Here the CDR3 DNA reads TGCAGCGTTGAAGTGTGGACAGGGGTGCTCACTGAAGCTTTCTTT. The whole variable domain, remainder taken from reference TRBV29-1 and TRBJ1-1, is SAVISQKPSRDICQRGTSLTIQCQVDSQVTMMFWYRQQPGQSLTLIATANQGSEATYESGFVIDKFPISRPNLTFSTLTVSNMSPEDSSIYLCSVEVWTGVLTEAFFGQGTRLTVV.

This clonotype showed up just a few times. The chain employs TRBV6-1 and TRBJ2-1; tentative D call: TRBD1 (5 bases). The CDR3 spans 12 residues. V was cut by 6 bases and J by 7 bases, with 10 bases left in between. Germline loops: CDR1 MNHNS, CDR2 SASEGT. The chain's CDR3 is CASRAGKNEQFF. Here the CDR3 DNA reads TGTGCCAGCAGGGCAGGGAAAAATGAGCAGTTCTTC.

The J gene is TRBJ2-7, the V gene TRBV28; D remains ambiguous. The germline CDR1 and CDR2 sequences are MDHEN and SYDVKM. CDR3 size: 15 residues. The V end was cut by 1 base, the J end by 0 bases, with 10 bases between. The CDR3 DNA sequence: TGTGCCAGCAGTTTATCTGGGGATAACTCCTACGAGCAGTACTTC. This gives the protein CASSLSGDNSYEQYF.

The V call is TRBV7-2, the J call TRBJ2-1; 8 bases agree with TRBD1. V trimming: 2 bases; J trimming: 9 bases; junction bases outside the gene matches: 15. Germline lookup yields CDR1 SGHTA and CDR2 FQGNSA. The CDR3 extends over 17 amino acids. DNA for the CDR3: TGTGCCAGCAGCTTACCCCGTCCCGGGACAGGAATGGGTGAGCAGTTCTTC. As protein: CASSLPRPGTGMGEQFF.

The chain combines TRBV14 with TRBJ2-5; D perhaps matches TRBD2 (6 bases). The CDR3 is 16 residues long. From germline, CDR1 is SGHDN and CDR2 FVKESK. Trimming pared 0 bases from V and 4 bases from J, leaving 15 bases between. CDR3 sequence reads: CASSQEGGAGIETQYF. DNA of the CDR3: TGTGCCAGCAGCCAAGAAGGAGGGGCAGGGATAGAGACCCAGTACTTC.

The table lists this clonotype with a count of one. J is TRBJ2-7 and V is TRBV29-1; D might be TRBD2 (6 bases). Germline CDR1 and CDR2: SQVTM and ANQGSEA. Trimming removed 3 bases at V and 7 bases at J, with 19 bases between. CDR3 length: 14 amino acids. Written as DNA, the CDR3 is TGCAGCGTTGACGAACGGGGAACTAGCAGTGAGCAGTACTTC. Its protein product is CSVDERGTSSEQYF.

The table lists this clonotype with many counts. The rearrangement uses TRBV29-1 and TRBJ2-3; 7 bases are shared with TRBD1. The CDR3 has 13 residues. Trimming took 6 bases from V and 1 from J; bases not matched to a gene: 4. Germline loops: CDR1 SQVTM, CDR2 ANQGSEA. CDR3 in amino acids: CSVPGQRTDTQYF. The DNA of the CDR3 is TGCAGCGTGCCGGGACAGCGCACAGATACGCAGTATTTT.

J is TRBJ2-7 and V is TRBV25-1; D tentatively reads TRBD1 or TRBD2 (5 bases each). Trimming took 0 bases from V and 4 from J, leaving 16 bases between them. The CDR3 contains 16 residues. Germline loops: CDR1 MGHDK, CDR2 SYGVNS. CDR3 sequence reads: CASSEYGAGGGYEQYF. The CDR3 bases are TGTGCCAGCAGTGAATATGGGGCCGGAGGAGGTTACGAGCAGTACTTC.

The rearrangement links TRBV9 to TRBJ2-3; TRBD1 matches 11 bases. This CDR3 spans 17 amino acids. V lost 4 bases, J lost 4 bases, and 11 bases stayed unmatched. Germline V gives CDR1 SGDLS, CDR2 YYNGEE. As DNA, the CDR3 is TGTGCCAGCAGCCCCCCTCCGGGACAGGGGGATGCAGATACGCAGTATTTT. It yields the protein CASSPPPGQGDADTQYF. Complete variable domain (other parts from reference TRBV9 and TRBJ2-3): DSGVTQTPKHLITATGQRVTLRCSPRSGDLSVYWYQQSLDQGLQFLIQYYNGEERAKGNILERFSAQQFPDLHSELNLSSLELGDSALYFCASSPPPGQGDADTQYFGPGTRLTVL.

On this clonotype: The junction departs from the called germline gene at one end, perhaps through a read error. The chain couples TRBV3-1 to TRBJ1-2; D is ambiguous. This CDR3 region has 12 residues. Germline CDR1 and CDR2: LGHDT and YNNKEL (reference sequence). The CDR3 spells CASGERSYGYTF. CDR3 DNA sequence: TGCGCCAGCGGGGAGAGGAGCTATGGCTACACCTTC.

This chain connects TRBV24-1 to TRBJ2-1; D possibly corresponds to TRBD2 (7 bases). Germline CDR1 KGHDR, CDR2 SFDVKD. Trimming removed 0 bases from V and 5 bases from J, with 16 bases in between. This CDR3 has 17 amino acids. CDR3 loop: CATSDLGKGGANNEQFF. The CDR3 bases are TGTGCCACCAGTGATTTGGGGAAGGGGGGGGCTAACAATGAGCAGTTCTTC.

This chain uses TRBV20-1 with TRBJ1-6, with 10 bases that match TRBD1. CDR1 is DFQATT and CDR2 is SNEGSKA in the germline V gene (reference sequence). The CDR3 has 16 amino acids. Trimming took 1 base from V and 7 from J; bases not matched to a gene: 7. The CDR3 is CSARVRQGAWNSPLHF. Here the CDR3 DNA reads TGCAGTGCTAGAGTAAGACAGGGGGCATGGAATTCACCCCTCCACTTT.